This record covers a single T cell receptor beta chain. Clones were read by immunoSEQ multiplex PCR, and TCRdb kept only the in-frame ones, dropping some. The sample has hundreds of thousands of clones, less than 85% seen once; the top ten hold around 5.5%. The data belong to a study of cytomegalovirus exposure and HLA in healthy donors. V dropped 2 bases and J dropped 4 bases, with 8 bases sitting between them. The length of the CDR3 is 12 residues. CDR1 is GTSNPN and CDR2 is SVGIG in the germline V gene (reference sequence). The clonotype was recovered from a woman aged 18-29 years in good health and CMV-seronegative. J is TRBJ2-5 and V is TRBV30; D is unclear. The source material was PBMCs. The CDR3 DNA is TGTGCCTGGAGTCCTACTATAGAGACCCAGTACTTC. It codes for CAWSPTIETQYF. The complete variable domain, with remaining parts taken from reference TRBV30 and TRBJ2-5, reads SQTIHQWPATLVQPVGSPLSLECTVEGTSNPNLYWYRQAAGRGLQLLFYSVGIGQISSEVPQNLSASRPQDRQFILSSKKLLLSDSGFYLCAWSPTIETQYFGPGTRLLVL.